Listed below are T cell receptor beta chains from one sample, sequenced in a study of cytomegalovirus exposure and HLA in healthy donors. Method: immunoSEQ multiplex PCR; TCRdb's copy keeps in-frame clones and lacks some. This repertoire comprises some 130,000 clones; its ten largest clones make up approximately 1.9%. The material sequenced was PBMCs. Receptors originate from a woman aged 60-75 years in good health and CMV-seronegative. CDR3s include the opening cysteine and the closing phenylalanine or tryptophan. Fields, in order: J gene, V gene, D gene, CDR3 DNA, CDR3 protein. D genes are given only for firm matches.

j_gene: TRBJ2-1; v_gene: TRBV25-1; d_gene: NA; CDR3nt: TGTGCCAGCAGTGTAATCTCGAGGGGGGGTCAGAATGAGCAGTTCTTC; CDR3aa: CASSVISRGGQNEQFF
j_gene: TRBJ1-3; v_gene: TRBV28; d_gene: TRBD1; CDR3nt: TGTGCCAGCAGTTTTCGGACAGGGGCTGGAAACACCATATATTTT; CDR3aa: CASSFRTGAGNTIYF
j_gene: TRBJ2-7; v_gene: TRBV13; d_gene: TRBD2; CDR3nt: TGTGCCAGCAGCATAACTAGCGGGTGGTACGAGCAGTACTTC; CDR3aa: CASSITSGWYEQYF
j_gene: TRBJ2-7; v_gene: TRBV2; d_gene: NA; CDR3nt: TGTGCCAGCTTGGACCTGAGGGCCTCCGAGCAGTACTTC; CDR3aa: CASLDLRASEQYF
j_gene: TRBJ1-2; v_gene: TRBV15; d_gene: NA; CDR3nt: TGTGCCACCAGCGAGCGCAACTATGGCTACACCTTC; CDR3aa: CATSERNYGYTF
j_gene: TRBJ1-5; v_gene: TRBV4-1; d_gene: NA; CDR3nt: TGCGCCAGCAGCCAAGTGATTACAGGCGGCAATCAGCCCCAGCATTTT; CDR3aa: CASSQVITGGNQPQHF
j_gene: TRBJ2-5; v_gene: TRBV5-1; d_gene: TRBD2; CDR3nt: TGCGCCAGCAGCTTGTCTTATAGCGGGGGGGCTGGTAAGACCCAGTACTTC; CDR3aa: CASSLSYSGGAGKTQYF
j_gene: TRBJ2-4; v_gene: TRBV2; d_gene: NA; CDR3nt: TGTGCCAGCAGTTCCCTACCCGCAGGGGGGTCATTAGCCAAAAACATTCAGTACTTC; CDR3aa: CASSSLPAGGSLAKNIQYF
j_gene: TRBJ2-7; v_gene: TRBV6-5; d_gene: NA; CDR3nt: TGTGCCAGCAGTTACTCGGCGGCCACCTACGAGCAGTACTTC; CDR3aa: CASSYSAATYEQYF
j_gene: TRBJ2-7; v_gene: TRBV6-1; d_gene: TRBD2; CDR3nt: TGTGCCAGCACCCTGGGGGAGGGGCTCTACGAGCAGTACTTC; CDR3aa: CASTLGEGLYEQYF
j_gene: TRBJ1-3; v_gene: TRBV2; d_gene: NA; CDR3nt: TGTGCCAGCAGAGAGTCGGGAAACACCATATATTTT; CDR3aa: CASRESGNTIYF
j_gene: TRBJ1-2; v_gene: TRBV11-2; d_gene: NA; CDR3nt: TGTGCCAGCAGCCCCGCGCAGGGAGGGGCCCCGGTAAGAGGCTACACCTTC; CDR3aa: CASSPAQGGAPVRGYTF
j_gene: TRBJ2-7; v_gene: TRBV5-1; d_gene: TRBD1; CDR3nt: TGCGCCAGCAGCTCATCGACCGGGACAGGGGGCTTCTACGAGCAGTACTTC; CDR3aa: CASSSSTGTGGFYEQYF
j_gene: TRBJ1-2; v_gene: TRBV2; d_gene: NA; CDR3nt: TGTGCCAGCAGTGAGGAGGGAGACTATGGCTACACCTTC; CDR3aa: CASSEEGDYGYTF
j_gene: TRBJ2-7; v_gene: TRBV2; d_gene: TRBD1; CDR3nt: TGTGCCAGCAGTGAATGGGGTTTTGGCGGGACAGGCTCCTACGAGCAGTACTTC; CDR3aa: CASSEWGFGGTGSYEQYF
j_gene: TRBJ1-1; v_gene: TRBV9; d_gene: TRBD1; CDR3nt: TGTGCCAGCAGCGCCAGTCAGGACAGGCAGAAATCTGAAGCTTTCTTT; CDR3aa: CASSASQDRQKSEAFF
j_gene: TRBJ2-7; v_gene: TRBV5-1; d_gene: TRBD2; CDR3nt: TGCGCCAGCAGCTTAGGGTCTAGCGGCTACGAGCAGTACTTC; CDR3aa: CASSLGSSGYEQYF
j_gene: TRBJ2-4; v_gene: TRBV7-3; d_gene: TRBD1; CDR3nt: TGTGCCAGCAGCACTGACAGGGGTTACATTCAGTACTTC; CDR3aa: CASSTDRGYIQYF
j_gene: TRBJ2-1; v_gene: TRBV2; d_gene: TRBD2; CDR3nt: TGTGCCAGCAGTAAAGATCCCGGGACTAGCTTTTTCTTC; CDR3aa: CASSKDPGTSFFF
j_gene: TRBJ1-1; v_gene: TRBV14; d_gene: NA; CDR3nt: TGTGCCAGCAGCCCTACCGCCAAGCATGCGGGCGCGGGCACTGAAGCTTTCTTT; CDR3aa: CASSPTAKHAGAGTEAFF
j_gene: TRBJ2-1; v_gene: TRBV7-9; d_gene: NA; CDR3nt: TGTGCCAGCAGCTCCCCGGTGGGGCCCCGACGAGAGCAGTTCTTC; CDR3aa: CASSSPVGPRREQFF
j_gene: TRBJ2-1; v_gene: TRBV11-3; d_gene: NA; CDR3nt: TGTGCCAGCAGCTTAGTTGGCGGCTCCTACAATGAGCAGTTCTTC; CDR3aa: CASSLVGGSYNEQFF
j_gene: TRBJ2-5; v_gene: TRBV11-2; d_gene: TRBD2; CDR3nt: TGTGCCAGCAGCTTAGACGGGTCGGCTAGCGGGAGTTGGGAGACCCAGTACTTC; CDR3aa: CASSLDGSASGSWETQYF
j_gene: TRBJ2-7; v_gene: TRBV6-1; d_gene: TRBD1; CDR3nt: TGTGCCAGCAACAGACAGGGCGCCTACGAGCAGTACTTC; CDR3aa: CASNRQGAYEQYF
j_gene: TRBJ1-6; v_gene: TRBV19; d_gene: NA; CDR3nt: TGTGCCAGTAGCACAGAGAGCTCCTATAATTCACCCCTCCACTTT; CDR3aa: CASSTESSYNSPLHF
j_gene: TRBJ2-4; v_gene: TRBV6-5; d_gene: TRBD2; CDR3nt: TGTGCCAGCAGTTACGGACTAGCTGGCAAAAACATTCAGTACTTC; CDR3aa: CASSYGLAGKNIQYF
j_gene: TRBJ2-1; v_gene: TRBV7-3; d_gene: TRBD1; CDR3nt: TGTGCCAGCAGCAACCCCGGACAGGGGGCAAATGAGCAGTTCTTC; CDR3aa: CASSNPGQGANEQFF
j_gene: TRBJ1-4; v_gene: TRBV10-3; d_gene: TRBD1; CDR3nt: TGTGCCATCAGGGCCGGGACAGGGGAGTTCGAGGATGAAAAACTATTTTTT; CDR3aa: CAIRAGTGEFEDEKLFF
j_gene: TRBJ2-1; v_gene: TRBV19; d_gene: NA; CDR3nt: TGTGCCAGCCGGGACTCGGTTCATTGGTATGAGCAGTTCTTC; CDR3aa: CASRDSVHWYEQFF
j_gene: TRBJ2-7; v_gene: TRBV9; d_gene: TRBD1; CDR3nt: TGTGCCAGCAGCGCCGGGACAGCCTACGAGCAGTACTTC; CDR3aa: CASSAGTAYEQYF
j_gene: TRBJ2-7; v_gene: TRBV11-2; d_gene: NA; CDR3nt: TGTGCCAGCAGCTTAGTTTCGCCACGCGTCTACGAGCAGTACTTC; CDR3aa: CASSLVSPRVYEQYF
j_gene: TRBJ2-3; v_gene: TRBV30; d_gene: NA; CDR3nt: TGTGCCTGGAGTCAGGCGGGATTTGATACGCAGTATTTT; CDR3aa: CAWSQAGFDTQYF
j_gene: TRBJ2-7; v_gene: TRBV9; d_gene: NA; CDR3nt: TGTGCCAGCAGCGTAGGACAGAATTACGAGCAGTACTTC; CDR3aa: CASSVGQNYEQYF
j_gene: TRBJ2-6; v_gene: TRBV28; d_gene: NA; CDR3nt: TGTGCCAGCAGTTTCTTCAGGGCGGTCTCTGGGGCCAACGTCCTGACTTTC; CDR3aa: CASSFFRAVSGANVLTF
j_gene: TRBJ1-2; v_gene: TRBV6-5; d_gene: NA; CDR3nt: TGTGCCAGCAGTTACTCGAGTCCAGGGGCGGGCTATGGCTACACCTTC; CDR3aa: CASSYSSPGAGYGYTF
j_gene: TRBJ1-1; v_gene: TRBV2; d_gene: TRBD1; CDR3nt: TGTGCCAGCAGTGCGGGACAGCTGAACACTGAAGCTTTCTTT; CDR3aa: CASSAGQLNTEAFF
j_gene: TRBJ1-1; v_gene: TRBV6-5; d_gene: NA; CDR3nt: TGTGCCAGCAACGACGACATCCTCGGGAGAACTGAAGCTTTCTTT; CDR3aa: CASNDDILGRTEAFF
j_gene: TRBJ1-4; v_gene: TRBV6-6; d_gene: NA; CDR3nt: TGTGCCAGCAGTTACGCGTCGGGGGATAGTGAAAAACTGTTTTTT; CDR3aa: CASSYASGDSEKLFF
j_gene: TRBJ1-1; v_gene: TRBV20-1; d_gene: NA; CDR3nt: TGCAGTGCTTCTTCGAACACTGAAGCTTTCTTT; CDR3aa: CSASSNTEAFF
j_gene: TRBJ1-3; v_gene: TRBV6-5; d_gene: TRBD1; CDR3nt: TGTGCCAGCAGTCTTGACAGGGCGAACACCATATATTTT; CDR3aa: CASSLDRANTIYF
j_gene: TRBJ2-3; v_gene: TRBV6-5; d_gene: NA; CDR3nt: TGTGCCAGCAGTTCCTTGACAGATACGCAGTATTTT; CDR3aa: CASSSLTDTQYF